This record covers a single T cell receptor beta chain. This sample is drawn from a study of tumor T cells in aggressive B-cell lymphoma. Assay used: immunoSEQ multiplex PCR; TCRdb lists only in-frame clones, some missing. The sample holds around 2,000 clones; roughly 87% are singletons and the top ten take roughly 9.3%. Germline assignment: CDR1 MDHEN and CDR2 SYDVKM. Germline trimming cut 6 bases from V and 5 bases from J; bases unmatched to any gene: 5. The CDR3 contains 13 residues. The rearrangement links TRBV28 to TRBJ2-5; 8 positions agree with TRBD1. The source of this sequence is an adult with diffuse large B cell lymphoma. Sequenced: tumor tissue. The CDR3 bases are TGTGCCAGCAGACTGACAGGGGTTGAGACCCAGTACTTC. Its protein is CASRLTGVETQYF.